The rows below give T cell receptor beta chains drawn from one sample of a study of T cells after yellow fever vaccination. From the 5' RACE reads, TCRdb called clonotypes with MiXCR, one entry per CDR3 protein. The table includes about 360,000 distinct CDR3 sequences, 6% to 8% detected once. This material consisted of PBMCs, taken 5 days after the yellow fever booster vaccination. Receptors originate from a man between 25 and 39 years old who received the YFV17D yellow fever vaccine. CDR3s include the opening cysteine and the closing phenylalanine or tryptophan. Each record gives: V gene, CDR3 protein.

TRBV6-2/TRBV6-3 CASSYVLGSNTDTQYF
TRBV18 CASSPGDQAFF
TRBV5-1 CASSLGLAGDIQYF
TRBV20-1 CSAGPRSRAKNIQYF
TRBV7-2 CASSLDPAPGTQYF
TRBV19 CASALLAGGVYEQYF
TRBV5-1 CASSLGALGGELFF
TRBV9 CASSPSGSSTLYNEQFF
TRBV29-1 CSVERAEAFF
TRBV12-3/TRBV12-4 CASSLGLSYGYTF
TRBV7-2 CASSVPRGTSYEQYF
TRBV29-1 CSVEISGDRRSYNEQFF
TRBV5-6 CASRLGSTQYF
TRBV12-3/TRBV12-4 CASSFGGVGAGELFF
TRBV9 CASSVEGDRETQYF
TRBV29-1 CSTIGGQGGHNEQFF
TRBV7-2 CASSRNGGLRDTQYF
TRBV12-3/TRBV12-4 CASSPTGVGQPQHF
TRBV7-2 CASSPGLADNRYAQYF
TRBV20-1 CSARDRGTGFTEAFF
TRBV6-1 CASSDYRVLQETQYF
TRBV7-9 CASRQQGTTGELFF
TRBV23-1 CASSQSRTEQYF
TRBV20-1 CSARLAESSYEQYF
TRBV5-1 CASSLSIGIMNTEAFF
TRBV20-1 CSARVVGEPQETQYF
TRBV15 CATSRGLVKETQYF
TRBV12-3/TRBV12-4 CASSFATSGEGETQYF
TRBV6-1 CASRDRAFSYEQYF
TRBV24-1 CATSGPGGNLLGEQFF
TRBV28 CASSRGEAFF